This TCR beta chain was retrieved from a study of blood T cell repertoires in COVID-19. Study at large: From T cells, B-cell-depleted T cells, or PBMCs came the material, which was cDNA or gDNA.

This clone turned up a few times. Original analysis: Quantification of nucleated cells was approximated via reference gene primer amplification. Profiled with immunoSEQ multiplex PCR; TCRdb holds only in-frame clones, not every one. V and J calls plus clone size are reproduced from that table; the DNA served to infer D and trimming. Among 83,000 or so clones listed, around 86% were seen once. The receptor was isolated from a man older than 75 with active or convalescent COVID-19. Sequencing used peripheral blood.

The CDR3 spells CASSYTTGINEKLFF. DNA for the CDR3: TGTGCCAGCAGTTACACTACAGGGATAAATGAAAAACTGTTTTTT. The chain combines TRBV6-5 with TRBJ1-4, with TRBD1 as a possible D gene (6 bases). Germline V CDR1 and CDR2: MNHEY, SVGAGI. The CDR3 extends over 15 amino acids. V was clipped by 2 bases and J by 5 bases, with 12 bases between them.